This TCR beta chain comes out of a study of CXCR3-negative and CXCR3-positive naive CD8 T cells. Study-level background: Roughly 135 million TRB reads were obtained overall (about 1.5 +/- 0.3 million per library).

Researchers prepared the TRB cDNA libraries using 5' RACE with UMI labels. One entry per CDR3 protein, without DNA, is what TCRdb gives after re-calling the 5' RACE reads. The sample data list about 43,000 distinct CDR3 sequences. CDR1 is MNHEY, CDR2 SVGAGI, per germline. This CDR3 region has 15 residues. The TCR originated in a human donor in good health. Some clones in this sample may be carry-over from other donors' samples. Material: memory CD8+ T cells from blood. The V gene is TRBV6-5, the J gene TRBJ2-1; TCRdb indicates TRBD2, and absent DNA this call remains unverified. The CDR3: CASSYVAGGLNEQFF.